This TCR beta chain was recorded in a study of post-analysis software for immune sequencing data. Overall study: Recorded disease courses covered relapsing-remitting, secondary progressive and progressive-relapsing multiple sclerosis. Some patients had no subtype annotation. Findings and caveats of the study: Comparison of patients with controls showed five or six TRBV segments more frequent in patients, TRBV5-6, TRBV5-1 and TRBV20-1 among them. Controls showed significantly higher normalized Chao1 diversity than did multiple sclerosis patients. By F measure, strong co-clustering occurred among samples prepared in the same batch.

Germline lookup yields CDR1 DFQATT and CDR2 SNEGSKA (reference sequence). CDR3 length: 14 residues. Points on this clonotype: Its target is unknown.

Unique-molecular-identifier-tagged TCR beta cDNA libraries were used. Each batch of 1 to 10 million T cells produced 400,000 to 650,000 cDNA molecules. TCRdb fed the PCR reads into MiXCR, producing one record per CDR3 protein. Among approximately 690,000 distinct CDR3 sequences listed, 55% to 60% were seen once. The sample comprised blood. The J gene is TRBJ2-5, the V gene TRBV20-1; 7 bases line up with TRBD2. The DNA end is more similar to TRBJ2-7, so the J call may be wrong. The sequence was collected from a girl aged 2 to 10 with multiple sclerosis. The CDR3 is CSATAQLAGVEQYF. In nucleotides, the CDR3 is TGCAGTGCTACAGCCCAACTGGCGGGGGTCGAGCAGTACTTC.